This is a list of T cell receptor beta chains from one sample in a study of CD8 T cells in Susac syndrome. TCRdb fed the immunoSEQ multiplex PCR reads into MiXCR, producing one record per CDR3 protein. Among some 100,000 distinct CDR3 sequences listed, less than 97% were seen once. Sequenced: CD4+ T cells from PBMCs. The source of these receptors is a human donor in good health. CDR3s include the opening cysteine and the closing phenylalanine or tryptophan. The order of the fields is V gene, J gene, clone size, D gene, CDR3 protein, CDR3 DNA. D genes are given only for firm matches. The listing skips clone size in some rows; elsewhere it reads once, few, many or a size class.

TRBV12-3/TRBV12-4,TRBJ1-2,NA,NA,CASSFSFGINYGYTF,TGTGCCAGCAGTTTTTCCTTCGGTATTAACTATGGCTACACCTTC
TRBV30,TRBJ2-7,NA,NA,CAWSVSYEQYF,TGTGCCTGGAGTGTAAGCTACGAGCAGTACTTC
TRBV5-1,TRBJ2-7,NA,TRBD2,CASSQGLAEEQYF,TGCGCCAGCAGCCAGGGACTAGCGGAGGAGCAGTACTTC
TRBV20-1,TRBJ2-2,NA,NA,CSAGAGGASGEHRFF,TGCAGTGCCGGGGCCGGCGGGGCAAGCGGCGAACACCGGTTTTTT
TRBV5-1,TRBJ2-2,NA,TRBD1,CASSLGGQKNTGELFF,TGCGCCAGCAGCTTGGGGGGACAGAAGAACACCGGGGAGCTGTTTTTT
TRBV20-1,TRBJ2-7,NA,NA,CSARKATFYEQYF,TGCAGTGCTAGAAAGGCTACCTTTTACGAGCAGTACTTC
TRBV20-1,TRBJ1-2,NA,NA,CSAPGRAGSGYTF,TGCAGTGCCCCTGGGAGGGCCGGGTCGGGCTACACCTTC
TRBV7-7,TRBJ2-3,NA,TRBD1,CASSRNLQGAGDTQYF,TGTGCTAGCAGCCGAAATCTCCAGGGGGCTGGGGATACGCAGTATTTT
TRBV5-4,TRBJ2-1,once,TRBD2,CASSLELAGFYNEQFF,TGTGCCAGCAGCTTGGAATTAGCGGGCTTCTACAATGAGCAGTTCTTC
TRBV7-9,TRBJ1-1,NA,TRBD1,CASGPQGVNTEAFF,TGTGCCAGCGGACCACAGGGGGTGAACACTGAAGCTTTCTTT
TRBV12-3/TRBV12-4,TRBJ2-3,NA,TRBD2,CASSHSSGGAGGTDTQYF,TGTGCCAGCAGTCATTCTAGCGGGGGGGCCGGTGGCACAGATACGCAGTATTTT
TRBV9,TRBJ1-1,once,TRBD1,CASSVASGQGGTEAFF,TGTGCCAGCAGCGTAGCTTCGGGACAGGGAGGGACTGAAGCTTTCTTT
TRBV7-9,TRBJ2-5,NA,NA,CASRFGSPGRETQYF,TGTGCCAGCCGCTTCGGGAGCCCGGGGAGGGAGACCCAGTACTTC
TRBV6-5,TRBJ2-3,NA,NA,CASSSTRLVDTQYF,TGTGCCAGCAGTTCGACCAGGCTGGTAGATACGCAGTATTTT
TRBV7-9,TRBJ2-7,NA,TRBD1,CASSSALTGAYEQYF,TGTGCCAGCAGCTCGGCTCTGACAGGGGCCTACGAGCAGTACTTC
TRBV4-1,TRBJ1-2,NA,NA,CASSQEGSYGYTF,TGCGCCAGCAGCCAAGAGGGCAGCTATGGCTACACCTTC
TRBV27,TRBJ1-5,NA,NA,CASGLWGLGNQPQHF,TGTGCCAGCGGCCTTTGGGGGCTCGGCAATCAGCCCCAGCATTTT
TRBV28,TRBJ2-3,NA,NA,CASNSGGRTDTQYF,TGTGCCAGCAATTCAGGAGGGAGGACAGATACGCAGTATTTT
TRBV2,TRBJ2-7,NA,NA,CASSKTGFRAEQYF,TGTGCCAGCAGCAAGACAGGTTTCCGGGCCGAGCAGTACTTC
TRBV7-9,TRBJ1-5,NA,NA,CASSLEGGEQPQHF,TGTGCCAGCAGCTTAGAAGGGGGAGAGCAGCCCCAGCATTTT
TRBV7-2,TRBJ2-4,NA,NA,CASSAQGSKNIQYF,TGTGCCAGCAGCGCCCAGGGGTCCAAAAACATTCAGTACTTC
TRBV3-1,TRBJ1-2,NA,NA,CASSQDNTAPIGGYTF,TGTGCCAGCAGCCAAGACAACACAGCGCCCATCGGGGGCTACACCTTC
TRBV19,TRBJ1-2,few,NA,CASSTTGDYGYTF,TGTGCCAGTAGTACGACGGGCGACTATGGCTACACCTTC
TRBV25-1,TRBJ2-5,NA,TRBD1,CASSKPGQVTETQYF,TGTGCCAGCAGTAAGCCGGGACAGGTTACCGAGACCCAGTACTTC
TRBV20-1,TRBJ1-2,NA,NA,CSARDYPGYGYTF,TGCAGTGCTAGAGATTACCCGGGCTATGGCTACACCTTC
TRBV24-1,TRBJ2-1,NA,NA,CATSAGVEQFF,TGTGCCACCAGTGCGGGGGTTGAGCAGTTCTTC
TRBV18,TRBJ2-7,NA,NA,CASSPDPTVYEQYF,TGTGCCAGCTCACCAGACCCAACAGTCTACGAGCAGTACTTC
TRBV7-9,TRBJ1-5,NA,TRBD1,CASSTTTGNQPQHF,TGTGCCAGCAGCACAACGACAGGGAATCAGCCCCAGCATTTT
TRBV5-1,TRBJ2-3,NA,NA,CASTLNQGTDTQYF,TGCGCCAGCACCCTAAACCAGGGCACAGATACGCAGTATTTT
TRBV12-3/TRBV12-4,TRBJ1-2,NA,NA,CASSFDRRGYGYTF,TGTGCCAGCAGTTTCGACAGGCGAGGCTATGGCTACACCTTC
TRBV15,TRBJ1-5,NA,TRBD1,CATSRMGGTGGLQPQHF,TGTGCCACCAGCAGGATGGGCGGGACAGGGGGCCTTCAGCCCCAGCATTTT
TRBV5-1,TRBJ2-1,few,NA,CASSPNPANEQFF,TGCGCCAGCAGCCCCAATCCGGCGAATGAGCAGTTCTTC
TRBV7-2,TRBJ2-4,NA,TRBD1,CASSPRTGGFAKNIQYF,TGTGCCAGCAGCCCGCGGACAGGGGGCTTTGCCAAAAACATTCAGTACTTC
TRBV20-1,TRBJ1-2,NA,NA,CSARDTARSYGYTF,TGCAGTGCTAGAGATACAGCACGGTCCTATGGCTACACCTTC
TRBV11-2,TRBJ2-3,once,TRBD2,CASSSPGLAGISTDTQYF,TGTGCCAGCAGCTCTCCAGGACTAGCGGGGATAAGCACAGATACGCAGTATTTT
TRBV2,TRBJ1-5,NA,NA,CASSDETGNQPQHF,TGTGCCAGCAGTGACGAGACAGGCAATCAGCCCCAGCATTTT
TRBV18,TRBJ2-7,NA,TRBD1,CASSPLGTGGDEQYF,TGTGCCAGCTCGCCACTAGGGACAGGGGGCGACGAGCAGTACTTC
TRBV19,TRBJ2-7,once,NA,CASSPRGHEQYF,TGTGCCAGTAGTCCTCGGGGACACGAGCAGTACTTC
TRBV2,TRBJ2-2,NA,NA,CASSVSGNTGELFF,TGTGCCAGCAGTGTATCCGGGAACACCGGGGAGCTGTTTTTT
TRBV13,TRBJ2-7,NA,TRBD2,CASSLTSDSYEQYF,TGTGCCAGCAGCCTGACTAGCGACTCCTACGAGCAGTACTTC
TRBV29-1,TRBJ1-5,NA,TRBD1,CSAWTGGDNQPQHF,TGCAGCGCGTGGACAGGGGGCGACAATCAGCCCCAGCATTTT
TRBV3-1,TRBJ1-5,NA,NA,CASSQDGGQPQHF,TGTGCCAGCAGCCAAGATGGAGGACAGCCCCAGCATTTT
TRBV2,TRBJ2-2,NA,TRBD2,CASSDEGLAGTNTGELFF,TGTGCCAGCAGCGATGAGGGACTAGCGGGAACGAACACCGGGGAGCTGTTTTTT
TRBV30,TRBJ1-5,NA,NA,CAWSPRQSNQPQHF,TGTGCCTGGAGTCCCAGACAGAGCAATCAGCCCCAGCATTTT
TRBV9,TRBJ2-5,NA,NA,CASSARTNQETQYF,TGTGCCAGCAGCGCCAGGACTAACCAAGAGACCCAGTACTTC